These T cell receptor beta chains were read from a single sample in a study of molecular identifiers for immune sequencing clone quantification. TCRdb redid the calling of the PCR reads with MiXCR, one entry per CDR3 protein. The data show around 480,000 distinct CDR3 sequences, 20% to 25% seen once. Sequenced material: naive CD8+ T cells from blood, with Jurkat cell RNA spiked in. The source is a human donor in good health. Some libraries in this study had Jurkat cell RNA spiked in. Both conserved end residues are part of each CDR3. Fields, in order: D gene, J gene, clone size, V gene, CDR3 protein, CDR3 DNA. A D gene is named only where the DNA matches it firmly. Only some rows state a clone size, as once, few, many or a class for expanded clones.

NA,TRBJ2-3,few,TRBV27,CASSLLAEGTDTQYF,TGTGCCAGCAGTTTATTAGCGGAGGGCACAGATACGCAGTATTTT
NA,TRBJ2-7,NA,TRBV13,CASSTRTEREYEQYF,TGTGCCAGCAGCACCCGGACAGAGAGAGAGTACGAGCAGTACTTC
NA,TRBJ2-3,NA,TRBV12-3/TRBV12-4,CASSFARASTDTQYF,TGTGCCAGCAGTTTCGCGAGGGCCAGCACAGATACGCAGTATTTT
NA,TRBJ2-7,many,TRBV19,CASSINSYEQYF,TGTGCCAGTAGTATAAATAGCTACGAGCAGTACTTC
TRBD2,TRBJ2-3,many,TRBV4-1,CASSPGTSGGAHPPDTQYF,TGCGCCAGCAGCCCCGGGACTAGCGGGGGGGCCCACCCCCCAGATACGCAGTATTTT
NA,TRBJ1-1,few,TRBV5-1,CASSLNRPGYTEAFF,TGCGCCAGCAGCTTGAACAGGCCGGGTTACACTGAAGCTTTCTTT
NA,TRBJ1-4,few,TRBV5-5,CASSLPGDEKLFF,TGTGCCAGCAGCTTGCCGGGGGATGAAAAACTGTTTTTT
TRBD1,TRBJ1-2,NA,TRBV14,CASSFRTGAGYTF,TGTGCCAGCAGCTTCCGGACAGGGGCCGGCTACACCTTC
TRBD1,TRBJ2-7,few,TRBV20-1,CSARDGGQGGPEQYF,TGCAGTGCTAGAGATGGGGGACAGGGGGGACCGGAGCAGTACTTC
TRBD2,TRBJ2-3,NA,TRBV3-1,CASSQGPSSGGPSVTDTQYF,TGTGCCAGCAGCCAAGGCCCGTCTAGCGGGGGCCCCTCCGTCACAGATACGCAGTATTTT
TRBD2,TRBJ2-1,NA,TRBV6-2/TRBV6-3,CASSYSQLIAGEFVDEQFF,TGTGCCAGCAGTTACTCCCAACTCATAGCGGGAGAGTTCGTAGATGAGCAGTTCTTC
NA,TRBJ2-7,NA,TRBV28,CASSLRNSYEQYF,TGTGCCAGCAGTTTACGGAACTCCTACGAGCAGTACTTC
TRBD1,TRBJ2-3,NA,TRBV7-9,CASSFMSGGEGDTQYF,TGTGCCAGCAGCTTTATGTCAGGGGGTGAAGGAGATACGCAGTATTTT
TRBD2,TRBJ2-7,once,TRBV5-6,CAGSSGGGPRNFHEQYF,TGTGCCGGCAGCTCTGGGGGGGGACCCAGGAACTTCCACGAGCAGTACTTC
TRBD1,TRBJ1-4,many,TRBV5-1,CASSTGQGGEKLFF,TGCGCCAGCAGCACGGGACAGGGAGGAGAAAAACTGTTTTTT
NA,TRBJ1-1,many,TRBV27,CASSTPPGTEAFF,TGTGCCAGCAGCACCCCGCCCGGGACTGAAGCTTTCTTT
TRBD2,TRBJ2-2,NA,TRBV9,CASSVDPGGTNTGELFF,TGTGCCAGCAGCGTAGATCCCGGGGGGACGAACACCGGGGAGCTGTTTTTT
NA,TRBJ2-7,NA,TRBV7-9,CAGSLGVSSYEQYF,TGTGCCGGCAGCTTAGGGGTTAGCTCCTACGAGCAGTACTTC
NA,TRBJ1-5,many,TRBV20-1,CSAQDSRNQPQHF,TGCAGTGCTCAGGACAGTCGCAATCAGCCCCAGCATTTT
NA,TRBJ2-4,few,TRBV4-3,CASSQDWGTGIQYF,TGCGCCAGCAGCCAAGATTGGGGGACGGGCATTCAGTACTTC
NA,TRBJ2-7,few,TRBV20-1,CSAPASDYPYEQYF,TGCAGTGCTCCCGCCTCGGACTACCCCTACGAGCAGTACTTC
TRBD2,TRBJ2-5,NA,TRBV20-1,CSARVGALAGKYQETQYF,TGCAGTGCTAGAGTGGGGGCCCTAGCGGGAAAGTACCAAGAGACCCAGTACTTC
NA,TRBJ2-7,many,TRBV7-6,CASSLGGYSYEQYF,TGTGCCAGCAGCTTGGGCGGGTATAGCTACGAGCAGTACTTC
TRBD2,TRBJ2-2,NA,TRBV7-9,CASSLAERDFNTGELFF,TGTGCCAGCAGCTTAGCAGAGCGGGATTTCAACACCGGGGAGCTGTTTTTT
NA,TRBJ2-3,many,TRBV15,CATSEETRADTQYF,TGTGCCACCAGCGAAGAGACTAGGGCAGATACGCAGTATTTT
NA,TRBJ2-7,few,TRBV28,CASSRVAYEQYF,TGTGCCAGCAGCAGGGTAGCCTACGAGCAGTACTTC
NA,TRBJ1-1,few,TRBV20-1,CSAREGGDTEAFF,TGCAGTGCTAGAGAAGGGGGGGACACTGAAGCTTTCTTT